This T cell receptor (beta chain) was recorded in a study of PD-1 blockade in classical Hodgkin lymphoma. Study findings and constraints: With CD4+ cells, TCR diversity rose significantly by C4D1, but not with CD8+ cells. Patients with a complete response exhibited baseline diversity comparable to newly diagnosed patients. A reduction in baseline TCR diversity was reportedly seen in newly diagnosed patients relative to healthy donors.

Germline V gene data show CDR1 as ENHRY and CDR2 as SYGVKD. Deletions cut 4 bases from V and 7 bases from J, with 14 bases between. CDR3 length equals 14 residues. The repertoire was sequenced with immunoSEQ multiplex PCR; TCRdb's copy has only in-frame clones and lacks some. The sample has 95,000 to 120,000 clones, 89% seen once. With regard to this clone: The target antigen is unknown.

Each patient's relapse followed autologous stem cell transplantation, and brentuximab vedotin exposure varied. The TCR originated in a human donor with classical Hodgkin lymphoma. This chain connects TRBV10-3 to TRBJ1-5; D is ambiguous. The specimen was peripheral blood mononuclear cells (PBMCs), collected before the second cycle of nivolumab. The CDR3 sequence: CAISVSPERQPQHF. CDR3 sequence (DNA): TGTGCCATCAGTGTTTCCCCGGAACGGCAGCCCCAGCATTTT.